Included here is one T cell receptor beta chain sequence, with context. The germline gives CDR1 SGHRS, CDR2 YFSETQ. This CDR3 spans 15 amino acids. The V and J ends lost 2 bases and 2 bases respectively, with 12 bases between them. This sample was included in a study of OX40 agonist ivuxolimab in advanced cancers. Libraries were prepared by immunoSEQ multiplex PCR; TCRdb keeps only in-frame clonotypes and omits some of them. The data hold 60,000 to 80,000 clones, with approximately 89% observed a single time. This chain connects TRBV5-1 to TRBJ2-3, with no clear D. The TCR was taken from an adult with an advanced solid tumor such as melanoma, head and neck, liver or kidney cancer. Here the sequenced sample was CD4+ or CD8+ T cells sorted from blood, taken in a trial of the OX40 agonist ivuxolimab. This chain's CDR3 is CASSLDPSSTDTQYF. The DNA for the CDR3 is TGCGCCAGCAGCTTAGACCCCAGCTCCACAGATACGCAGTATTTT. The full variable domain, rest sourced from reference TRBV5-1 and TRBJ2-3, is KAGVTQTPRYLIKTRGQQVTLSCSPISGHRSVSWYQQTPGQGLQFLFEYFSETQRNKGNFPGRFSGRQFSNSRSEMNVSTLELGDSALYLCASSLDPSSTDTQYFGPGTRLTVL.